Below, one T cell receptor beta chain is given with its context. Its antigen is still unknown. The V gene lost 2 bases and the J gene lost 1 base, with 7 bases spanning the gap. The CDR3 length is 14 residues. Germline V lookup: CDR1 MNHEY, CDR2 SMNVEV (reference sequence). This was the immunoSEQ version 4 assay in survey mode. The data were produced by immunoSEQ multiplex PCR, yet TCRdb's version contains in-frame clones alone and is incomplete. The sample lists around 48,000 clones, around 72% occurring once. Lysates of CMV-infected fibroblasts at approximately 9.4 ug/mL stimulated these cells. Sorted nonresponding memory CD4+ T cells were CD40L-negative, CD69-negative, CD45RO-high. The data belong to a study of persistence of HIV-infected CD4 T cells. Study findings and constraints: TCR analyses could not target the rare provirus-carrying CMV-responding cells. TCRbeta richness was lower in CMV- and Gag-responding cells than in anti-CD3/anti-CD28-responding cells.

This sequence joins TRBV27 and TRBJ2-3; D may be TRBD1 or TRBD2 (5 bases each). Sequenced material: CD4+ T cells sorted from PBMCs after approximately 19-hour stimulation, taken from a patient who received antiretroviral therapy. This TCR came from an adult man with HIV who was CMV-seropositive. CDR3 sequence: CASSLGGGTDTQYF. The CDR3 nucleotides read TGTGCCAGCAGTTTAGGGGGAGGCACAGATACGCAGTATTTT.